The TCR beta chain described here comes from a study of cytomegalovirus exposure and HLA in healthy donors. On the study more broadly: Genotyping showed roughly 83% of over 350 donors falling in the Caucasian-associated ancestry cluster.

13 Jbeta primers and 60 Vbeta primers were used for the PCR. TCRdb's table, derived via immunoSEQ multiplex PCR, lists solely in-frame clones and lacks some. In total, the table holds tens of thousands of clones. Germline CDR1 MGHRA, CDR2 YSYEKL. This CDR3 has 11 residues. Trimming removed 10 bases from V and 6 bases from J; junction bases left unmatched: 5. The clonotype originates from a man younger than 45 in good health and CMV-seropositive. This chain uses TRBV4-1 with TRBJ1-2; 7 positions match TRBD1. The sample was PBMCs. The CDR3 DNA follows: TGCGCCACCAGGGGGGGGCATGGCTACACCTTC. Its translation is CATRGGHGYTF.